The entry that follows covers one T cell receptor beta chain sequence. Its target is unknown. This sample is drawn from a study of EBV T-cell therapy then PD-1 blockade in nasopharyngeal carcinoma. Per germline, CDR1 LGHNA and CDR2 YSLEER. CDR3 length: 14 residues. V gave up 2 bases and J gave up 0 bases, with 6 bases separating them. Treatment described: AdE1-LMPpoly-expanded autologous EBV-specific T-cell therapy followed by anti-PD-1 nivolumab. Assay: immunoSEQ multiplex PCR; the TCRdb copy retains only in-frame clones and omits some. Altogether about 24,000 clones are present, under 90% being singletons, with the ten largest covering roughly 29%.

The V and J genes are TRBV4-3 and TRBJ2-3; D gene uncertain. The origin of this receptor is a man in his forties with nasopharyngeal carcinoma. Sequencing was performed on CD8+ T cells from blood, taken at day 61 from a patient whose treatment included autologous EBV-specific T cells and nivolumab. CDR3 amino acids: CASSQLASTDTQYF. CDR3 in DNA: TGCGCCAGCAGCCAACTCGCTAGCACAGATACGCAGTATTTT.